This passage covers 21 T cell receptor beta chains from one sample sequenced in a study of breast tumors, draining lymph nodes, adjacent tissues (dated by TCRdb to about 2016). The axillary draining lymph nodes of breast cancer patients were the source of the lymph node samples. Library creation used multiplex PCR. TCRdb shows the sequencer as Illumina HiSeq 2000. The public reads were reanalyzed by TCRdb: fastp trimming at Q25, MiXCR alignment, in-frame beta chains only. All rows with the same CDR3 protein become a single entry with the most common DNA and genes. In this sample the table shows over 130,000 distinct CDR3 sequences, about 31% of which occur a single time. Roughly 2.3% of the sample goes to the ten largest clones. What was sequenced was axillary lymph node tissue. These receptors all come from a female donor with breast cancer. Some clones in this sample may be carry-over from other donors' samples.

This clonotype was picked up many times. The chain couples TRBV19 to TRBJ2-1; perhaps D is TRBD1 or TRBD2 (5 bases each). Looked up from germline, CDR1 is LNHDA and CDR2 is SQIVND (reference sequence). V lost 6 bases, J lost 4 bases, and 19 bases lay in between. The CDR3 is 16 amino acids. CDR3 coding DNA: TGTGCCAGTAGCCCCAGACCCGGGGCAGCATACAATGAGCAGTTCTTC. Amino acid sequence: CASSPRPGAAYNEQFF.

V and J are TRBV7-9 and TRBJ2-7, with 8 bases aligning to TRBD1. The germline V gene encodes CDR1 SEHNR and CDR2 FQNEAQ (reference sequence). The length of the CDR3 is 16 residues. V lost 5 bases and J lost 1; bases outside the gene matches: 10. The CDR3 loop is CASSAPRDRPSYEQYF. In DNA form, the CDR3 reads TGTGCCAGCAGCGCACCCCGGGACAGGCCGTCCTACGAGCAGTACTTC.

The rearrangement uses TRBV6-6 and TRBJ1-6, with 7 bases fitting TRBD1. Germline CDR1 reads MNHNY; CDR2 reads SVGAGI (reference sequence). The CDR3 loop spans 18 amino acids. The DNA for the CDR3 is TGTACTAGCAGTTACACCCAGGGGGGTGGGGGGTATAATTCACCCCTCCACTTT. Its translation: CTSSYTQGGGGYNSPLHF.

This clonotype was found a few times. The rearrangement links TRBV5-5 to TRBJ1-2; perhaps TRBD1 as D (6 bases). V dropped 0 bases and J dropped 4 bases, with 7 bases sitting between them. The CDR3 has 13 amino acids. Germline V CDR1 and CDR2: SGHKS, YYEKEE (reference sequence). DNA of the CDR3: TGTGCCAGCAGCTTGGGGACAGCCTATGGCTACACCTTC. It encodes CASSLGTAYGYTF.

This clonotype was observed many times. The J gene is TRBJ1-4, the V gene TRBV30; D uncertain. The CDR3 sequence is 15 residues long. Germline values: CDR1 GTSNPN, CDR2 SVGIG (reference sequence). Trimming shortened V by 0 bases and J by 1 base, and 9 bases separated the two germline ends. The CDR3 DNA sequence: TGTGCCTGGAGTGTAGGGTTCCTAACTAATGAAAAACTGTTTTTT. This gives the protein CAWSVGFLTNEKLFF.

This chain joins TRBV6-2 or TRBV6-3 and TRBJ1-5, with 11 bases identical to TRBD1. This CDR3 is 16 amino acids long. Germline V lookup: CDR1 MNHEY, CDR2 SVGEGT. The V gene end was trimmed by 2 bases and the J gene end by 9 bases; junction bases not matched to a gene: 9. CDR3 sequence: CASSYMAPGQGGPQHF. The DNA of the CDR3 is TGTGCCAGCAGTTACATGGCGCCGGGACAGGGGGGGCCCCAGCATTTT.

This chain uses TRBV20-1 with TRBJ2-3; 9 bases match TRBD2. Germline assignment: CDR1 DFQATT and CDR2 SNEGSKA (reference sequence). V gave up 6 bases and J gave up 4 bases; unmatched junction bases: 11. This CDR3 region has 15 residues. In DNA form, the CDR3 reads TGCAGTGCCTACAACGGGGGACTAGCCTCAGATACGCAGTATTTT. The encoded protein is CSAYNGGLASDTQYF.

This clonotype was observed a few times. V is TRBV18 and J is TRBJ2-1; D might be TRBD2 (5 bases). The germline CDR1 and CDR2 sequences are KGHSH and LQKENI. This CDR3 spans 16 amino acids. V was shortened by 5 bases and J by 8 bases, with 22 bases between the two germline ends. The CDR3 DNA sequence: TGTGCCAGCTCAATGGAACCGGGATCAGCGGCGGATGAGCAGTTCTTC. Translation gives CASSMEPGSAADEQFF.

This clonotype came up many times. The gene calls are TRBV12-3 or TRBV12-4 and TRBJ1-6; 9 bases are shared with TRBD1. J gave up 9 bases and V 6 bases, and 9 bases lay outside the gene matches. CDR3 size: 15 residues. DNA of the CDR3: TGTGCCAGCAGGTCGCGGACAGGGGTAGGTTCACCCCTCCACTTT. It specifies CASRSRTGVGSPLHF.

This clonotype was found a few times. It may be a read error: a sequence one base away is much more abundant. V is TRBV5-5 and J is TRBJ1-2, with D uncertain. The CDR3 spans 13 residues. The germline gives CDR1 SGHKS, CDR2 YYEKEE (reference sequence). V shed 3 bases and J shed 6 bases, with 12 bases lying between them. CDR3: CASSSSEPNGYTF. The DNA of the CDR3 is TGTGCCAGCAGCTCTTCGGAGCCGAATGGCTACACCTTC. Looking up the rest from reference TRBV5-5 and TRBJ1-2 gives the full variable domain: DAGVTQSPTHLIKTRGQQVTLRCSPISGHKSVSWYQQVLGQGPQFIFQYYEKEERGRGNFPDRFSARQFPNYSSELNVNALLLGDSALYLCASSSSEPNGYTFGSGTRLTVV.

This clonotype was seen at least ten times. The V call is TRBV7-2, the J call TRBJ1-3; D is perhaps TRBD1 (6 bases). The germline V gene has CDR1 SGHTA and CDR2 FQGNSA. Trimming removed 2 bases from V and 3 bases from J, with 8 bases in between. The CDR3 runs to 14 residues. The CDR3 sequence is CASSLTGYGNTIYF. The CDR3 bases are TGTGCCAGCAGCTTAACAGGGTATGGAAACACCATATATTTT. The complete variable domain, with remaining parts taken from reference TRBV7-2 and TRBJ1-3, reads GAGVSQSPSNKVTEKGKDVELRCDPISGHTALYWYRQSLGQGLEFLIYFQGNSAPDKSGLPSDRFSAERTGGSVSTLTIQRTQQEDSAVYLCASSLTGYGNTIYFGEGSWLTVV.

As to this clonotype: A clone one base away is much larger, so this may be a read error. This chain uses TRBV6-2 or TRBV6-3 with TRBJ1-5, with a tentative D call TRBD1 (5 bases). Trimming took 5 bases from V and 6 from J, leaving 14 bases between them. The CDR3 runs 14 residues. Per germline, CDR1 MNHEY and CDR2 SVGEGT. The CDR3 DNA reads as TGTGCCAGCAGTACACAGGAGGCCGGTCAGCCCCAGCATTTT. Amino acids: CASSTQEAGQPQHF.

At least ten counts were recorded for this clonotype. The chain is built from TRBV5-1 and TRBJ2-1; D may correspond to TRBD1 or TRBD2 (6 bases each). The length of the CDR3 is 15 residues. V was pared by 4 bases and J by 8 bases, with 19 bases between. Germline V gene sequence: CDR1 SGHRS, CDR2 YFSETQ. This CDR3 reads CASSRGRATLDEQFF. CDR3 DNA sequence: TGCGCCAGCAGCCGGGGGCGGGCAACGTTGGATGAGCAGTTCTTC.

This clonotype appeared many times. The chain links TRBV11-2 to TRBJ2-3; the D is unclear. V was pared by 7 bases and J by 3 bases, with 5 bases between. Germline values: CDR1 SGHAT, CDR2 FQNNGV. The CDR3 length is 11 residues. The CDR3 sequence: CASTLTDTQYF. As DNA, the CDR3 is TGTGCCAGCACCCTAACAGATACGCAGTATTTT.

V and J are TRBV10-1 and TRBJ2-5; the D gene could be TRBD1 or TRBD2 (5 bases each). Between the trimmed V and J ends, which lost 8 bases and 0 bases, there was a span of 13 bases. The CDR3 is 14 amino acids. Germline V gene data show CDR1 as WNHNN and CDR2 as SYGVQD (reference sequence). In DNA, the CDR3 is TGCGCCAGCCAACAGGACTTATACCAAGAGACCCAGTACTTC. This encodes CASQQDLYQETQYF.

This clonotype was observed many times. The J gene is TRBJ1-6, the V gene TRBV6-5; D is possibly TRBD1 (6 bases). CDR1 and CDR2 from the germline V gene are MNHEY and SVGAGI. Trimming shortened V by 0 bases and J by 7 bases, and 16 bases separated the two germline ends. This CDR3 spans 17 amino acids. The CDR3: CASSYSARGGTNSPLHF. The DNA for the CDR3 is TGTGCCAGCAGTTACTCCGCGCGGGGGGGGACAAATTCACCCCTCCACTTT.

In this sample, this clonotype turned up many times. The chain's CDR3 is CASSPDRALETQYF. The CDR3 region has the DNA TGTGCCAGCAGCCCGGACAGGGCATTAGAGACCCAGTACTTC. The chain links TRBV7-9 to TRBJ2-5; 8 bases align to TRBD1. V was pared by 5 bases and J by 4 bases, with 6 bases of the junction left unmatched. There are 14 residues in the CDR3. Germline CDR1 is SEHNR and CDR2 is FQNEAQ (reference sequence).

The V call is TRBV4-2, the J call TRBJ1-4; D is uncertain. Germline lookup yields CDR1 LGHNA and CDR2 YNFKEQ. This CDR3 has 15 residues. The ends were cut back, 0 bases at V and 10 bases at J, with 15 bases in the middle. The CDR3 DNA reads TGTGCCAGCAGCCAAGATTTCGGGCGGCCTGGAAAACTGTTTTTT. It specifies CASSQDFGRPGKLFF.

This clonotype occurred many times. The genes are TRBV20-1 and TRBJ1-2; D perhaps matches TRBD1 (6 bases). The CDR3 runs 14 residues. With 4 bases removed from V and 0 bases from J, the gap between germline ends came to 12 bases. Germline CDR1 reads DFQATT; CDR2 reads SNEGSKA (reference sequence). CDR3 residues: CSATRQESNYGYTF. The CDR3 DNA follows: TGCAGTGCTACAAGACAGGAGTCTAACTATGGCTACACCTTC.

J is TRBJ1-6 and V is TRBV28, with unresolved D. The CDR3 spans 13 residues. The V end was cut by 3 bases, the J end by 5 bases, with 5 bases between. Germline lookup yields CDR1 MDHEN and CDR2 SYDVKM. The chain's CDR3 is CASSFRDNSPLHF. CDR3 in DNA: TGTGCCAGCAGTTTTAGGGATAATTCACCCCTCCACTTT.

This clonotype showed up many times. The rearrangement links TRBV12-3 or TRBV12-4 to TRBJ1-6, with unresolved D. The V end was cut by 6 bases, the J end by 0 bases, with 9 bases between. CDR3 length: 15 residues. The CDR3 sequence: CASSIGYSYNSPLHF. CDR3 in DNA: TGTGCCAGCAGCATAGGGTACTCCTATAATTCACCCCTCCACTTT.